This TCR beta chain was profiled in a study of blood T cell repertoires in COVID-19. For the study at large: Samples taken during acute and convalescent COVID-19 were collected in the United States, Italy and Spain. Sources were T cells, B-cell-depleted T cells, or PBMCs; the material itself was cDNA or gDNA.

Germline values: CDR1 SGHKS, CDR2 YYEKEE (reference sequence). With V trimmed by 0 bases and J by 1 base, 5 bases remained unmatched. The CDR3 length is 16 residues. As processed by the authors: Estimated nucleated cell counts came from reference gene primer amplification. Measured with immunoSEQ multiplex PCR; TCRdb has only the in-frame clones, and not every one. That table is the source of V, J and clone size, and D and trimming were worked out from the DNA. The sample gives roughly 180,000 clones, about 80% of which show up once; around 7.9% is in the top ten. The TCR sequence derives from a woman between 45 and 60 years old with active or convalescent COVID-19. Sequencing input: peripheral blood. The chain employs TRBV5-5 and TRBJ2-7; 9 bases line up with TRBD1. The CDR3 loop reads CASSLVSGTGSYEQYF. The CDR3 bases are TGTGCCAGCAGCTTGGTGTCCGGGACAGGGTCCTACGAGCAGTACTTC.